This TCR beta chain emerged from a study of Graves' ophthalmopathy and Graves' hyperthyroidism. The study amplified TCR beta CDR3 regions using RNA transcripts. HTBI primers were used in a first-round RT-PCR, which preceded a second-round multiplex PCR. TCRdb re-analysed the multiplex PCR reads in MiXCR, keeping a single row per CDR3 protein. Of 260,000 or so distinct CDR3 sequences listed, roughly 50% were seen once; the top ten hold more than 45%. This clonotype was counted a few times. 8.5 to 10 ml of fresh blood yielded the PBMCs by density gradient. V trimming: 7 bases; J trimming: 8 bases; junction bases outside the gene matches: 0. This CDR3 has 10 amino acids. Germline-derived CDR1 and CDR2 are SNHLY and FYNNEI.

This TCR came from an adult man with Graves' ophthalmopathy. The sample comprised peripheral blood. The chain recombines TRBV2 with TRBJ1-1; TRBD1 aligns across 8 bases. The CDR3 is CASTGGEAFF. The CDR3 DNA reads as TGTGCCAGCACAGGGGGCGAAGCTTTCTTT.